A single sample is the source of the 20 T cell receptor beta chains below, sequenced in a study of blood T cell repertoires in COVID-19. TCRdb's copy holds only in-frame clones and misses some; the assay was immunoSEQ multiplex PCR. The sample comprises roughly 200,000 clones, approximately 86% of which are singletons, and about 4.7% rests with the top ten. The specimen sequenced was PBMCs or T cells enriched from blood (not recorded which). These receptors were collected from a woman younger than 45 who had been exposed to COVID-19.

This chain joins TRBV7-8 and TRBJ1-1, with D possibly TRBD1 on 6 matching bases. The CDR3 has 14 residues. V lost 4 bases and J 3 bases, leaving 12 bases between the germline ends. Germline CDR1 and CDR2: SGHVS and FQNEAQ. The CDR3 DNA reads as TGTGCCAGCAGCTCTACAGGGCGCTACACTGAAGCTTTCTTT. Its translation is CASSSTGRYTEAFF.

The chain couples TRBV6-5 to TRBJ1-2; D perhaps matches TRBD1 (6 bases). CDR3 length: 13 amino acids. Germline values: CDR1 MNHEY, CDR2 SVGAGI. The V gene lost 6 bases and the J gene lost 4 bases, with 12 bases spanning the gap. CDR3 sequence reads: CASRLQGLYGYTF. The CDR3 coding sequence is TGTGCCAGCAGATTACAGGGCCTCTATGGCTACACCTTC.

The genes are TRBV23-1 and TRBJ1-6, with D maybe TRBD1 (6 bases). TRBV23-1 is assigned to the ORF class and has an uncertain function. The CDR3 totals 14 residues. V was clipped by 6 bases and J by 4 bases, with 10 bases between them. The CDR3 sequence is CASRGQSYNSPLHF. In DNA form, the CDR3 reads TGCGCCAGCAGAGGACAGAGTTATAATTCACCCCTCCACTTT.

V and J are TRBV10-3 and TRBJ1-2; 8 bases map to TRBD1. J was trimmed by 7 bases and V by 6 bases; bases with no gene match: 16. The germline gives CDR1 ENHRY, CDR2 SYGVKD. There are 16 residues in the CDR3. CDR3 sequence: CAISLVQGAMVGGYTF. As DNA, the CDR3 is TGTGCCATCAGCCTCGTCCAGGGGGCGATGGTAGGTGGCTACACCTTC.

The V call is TRBV21-1, the J call TRBJ1-1; the D segment call TRBD1 is taken from the table without a DNA check. TRBV21-1 is a pseudogene segment. This CDR3 has 14 residues. For the CDR3, the DNA is TGTGCCAGCAGCACCACCCCAGGGGACGCTGAAGCTTTCTTT. This sequence encodes CASSTTPGDAEAFF.

The chain recombines TRBV11-3 with TRBJ2-1, with TRBD2 as a possible D gene (7 bases). The ends were cut back, 3 bases at V and 4 bases at J, with 13 bases in the middle. This CDR3 is built from 15 residues. Germline CDR1 is SGHNT and CDR2 is YENEEA. CDR3 loop: CASSFREDRYNEQFF. For the CDR3, the DNA is TGTGCCAGCAGCTTCCGGGAGGACAGATACAATGAGCAGTTCTTC.

The chain combines TRBV19 with TRBJ2-1; 12 nucleotides align to TRBD2. The CDR3 length is 15 residues. Germline V gives CDR1 LNHDA, CDR2 SQIVND (reference sequence). The J segment lost 4 bases and the V segment lost 4 bases, leaving 2 bases of the junction unmatched. This chain's CDR3 is CASSKTSGGYNEQFF. For the CDR3, the DNA is TGTGCCAGTAGTAAGACTAGCGGGGGATACAATGAGCAGTTCTTC.

This chain connects TRBV5-1 to TRBJ2-4, with 9 nucleotides matching TRBD2. With V trimmed by 4 bases and J by 9 bases, 17 bases remained unmatched. This CDR3 spans 17 amino acids. Germline CDR1 is SGHRS and CDR2 is YFSETQ. This chain's CDR3 is CASSPGVAGATGGIQYF. The DNA for the CDR3 is TGCGCCAGCAGCCCCGGGGTAGCGGGGGCTACGGGGGGCATTCAGTACTTC.

V is TRBV15 and J is TRBJ1-5; D gene ambiguous. The V and J ends lost 5 bases and 2 bases respectively, with 16 bases between them. The CDR3 totals 16 residues. Germline CDR1 is LNHNV and CDR2 is YYDKDF (reference sequence). The CDR3 is CATSASGRVGNQPQHF. CDR3 bases: TGTGCCACCAGCGCGAGCGGTCGGGTAGGCAATCAGCCCCAGCATTTT.

This rearrangement joins TRBV5-1 to TRBJ2-1; no definite D call. Germline lookup yields CDR1 SGHRS and CDR2 YFSETQ. Trimming took 0 bases from V and 0 from J, leaving 25 bases between them. The CDR3 runs to 21 residues. CDR3 nucleotides: TGCGCCAGCAGCTTGGGTTCTCGCGGCTCTTGGTCTGAGATCTCCTACAATGAGCAGTTCTTC. Protein product: CASSLGSRGSWSEISYNEQFF.

This sequence joins TRBV4-2 and TRBJ2-3; TRBD2 matches at 11 bases. With V trimmed by 6 bases and J by 6 bases, 5 bases remained unmatched. CDR3 size: 14 residues. Germline-derived CDR1 and CDR2 are LGHNA and YNFKEQ. In DNA, the CDR3 is TGTGCCAGCAGGCACAGACTAGCGGGGGATACGCAGTATTTT. This codes for CASRHRLAGDTQYF.

V is TRBV19 and J is TRBJ2-1, with a tentative D call TRBD1 (6 bases). CDR1 and CDR2 from the germline V gene are LNHDA and SQIVND (reference sequence). CDR3 length: 12 amino acids. The V end was cut by 5 bases, the J end by 11 bases, with 13 bases between. The CDR3 region is CASSDDRPKQFF. CDR3 DNA sequence: TGTGCCAGTAGTGATGACAGGCCGAAGCAGTTCTTC. The entire variable domain, with the rest obtained from reference TRBV19 and TRBJ2-1, is as follows: DGGITQSPKYLFRKEGQNVTLSCEQNLNHDAMYWYRQDPGQGLRLIYYSQIVNDFQKGDIAEGYSVSREKKESFPLTVTSAQKNPTAFYLCASSDDRPKQFFGPGTRLTVL.

This clone was picked up one time. The chain carries TRBV5-6 and TRBJ1-6; D gene ambiguous. The CDR3 runs to 15 residues. The germline CDR1 and CDR2 sequences are SGHDT and YYEEEE. The V end lost 0 bases, the J end lost 5 bases, and 9 bases lay between the germline ends. The CDR3 protein is CASSLVGRNNSPLHF. For the CDR3, the DNA is TGTGCCAGCAGCTTGGTGGGGAGGAATAATTCACCCCTCCACTTT. Complete variable domain (other parts from reference TRBV5-6 and TRBJ1-6): DAGVTQSPTHLIKTRGQQVTLRCSPKSGHDTVSWYQQALGQGPQFIFQYYEEEERQRGNFPDRFSGHQFPNYSSELNVNALLLGDSALYLCASSLVGRNNSPLHFGNGTRLTVT.

The genes are TRBV28 and TRBJ2-7, with D possibly matching TRBD1 (5 bases). Germline V lookup: CDR1 MDHEN, CDR2 SYDVKM. Trimming stripped 8 bases from V and 6 bases from J, with 14 bases between. This CDR3 contains 12 residues. CDR3 in DNA: TGTGCCAGCGGCCTACAGGTAGGCGAGCAGTACTTC. Translation: CASGLQVGEQYF.

The gene calls are TRBV21-1 and TRBJ2-1; the table's D call of TRBD2 was not tested on the DNA. TRBV21-1 is assigned pseudogene status. The CDR3 consists of 20 residues. The CDR3 coding sequence is TGTGCCAGCAGCATAGAGCGGGGGGCCTACCGATCGAGCTCCTACAATGAGCAGTTCTTC. The encoded protein is CASSIERGAYRSSSYNEQFF.

V is TRBV11-2 and J is TRBJ2-6; TRBD2 is a possible D gene (6 bases). Germline CDR1 SGHAT, CDR2 FQNNGV. V was pared by 7 bases and J by 4 bases, with 11 bases between. The CDR3 loop spans 14 amino acids. The CDR3 sequence: CASKVAGGANVLTF. The CDR3, as DNA: TGTGCCAGCAAAGTGGCGGGAGGGGCCAACGTCCTGACTTTC.

The chain uses TRBV2 and TRBJ2-1; perhaps TRBD1 as D (7 bases). The V gene lost 7 bases and the J gene lost 7 bases, with 17 bases spanning the gap. CDR1 is SNHLY, CDR2 FYNNEI, per germline. The CDR3 covers 14 residues. The CDR3 DNA is TGTGCCAGCATGCAAGGGGGGACAGTAAATGAGCAGTTCTTC. Translating gives CASMQGGTVNEQFF.

The chain couples TRBV5-4 to TRBJ2-2, with TRBD2 matching 9 bases. The V and J ends lost 1 base and 3 bases, in that order; junction bases with no gene match: 13. There are 19 residues in the CDR3. Germline loops: CDR1 SGHNT, CDR2 YYREEE (reference sequence). CDR3 in amino acids: CASSLYPAGGISDTGELFF. The CDR3 DNA is TGTGCCAGCAGCTTGTACCCAGCGGGGGGCATCTCTGACACCGGGGAGCTGTTTTTT.

This chain joins TRBV19 and TRBJ2-2, with D maybe TRBD2 (5 bases). The CDR3 has 14 residues. Trimming took off 7 bases at V and 1 base at J, with 10 bases between the two ends. Germline CDR1 reads LNHDA; CDR2 reads SQIVND (reference sequence). Here the CDR3 DNA reads TGTGCCAGTACTACTAGGAGGAACACCGGGGAGCTGTTTTTT. It yields the protein CASTTRRNTGELFF.

CDR3 sequence: CASSSTGINYGYTF. The CDR3 nucleotides read TGTGCCAGCAGCTCGACCGGGATAAACTATGGCTACACCTTC. V usage is TRBV11-1 and J usage is TRBJ1-2; D not resolved. This CDR3 region has 14 residues. Germline V gene lookup returns CDR1 SGHAT and CDR2 FQDESV (reference sequence). Trimming pared 4 bases from V and 2 bases from J, leaving 11 bases between.